Listed here are 9 T cell receptor beta chains from one sample, sequenced in a study of T cells of healthy individuals. TCRdb itself ran the 5' RACE reads through MiXCR, one entry per CDR3 protein. The repertoire holds around 63,000 distinct CDR3 sequences, with around 16% as singletons. These receptors all come from a human donor in good health.

The J gene is TRBJ2-3, the V gene TRBV7-2; TRBD1 matches 10 bases. With 5 bases clipped from V and 6 bases from J, the junction kept 8 bases outside the gene matches. The germline gives CDR1 SGHTA, CDR2 FQGNSA. The CDR3 covers 15 residues. CDR3 region: CASSRQGARSDTQYF. The CDR3 DNA reads as TGTGCCAGCAGCCGACAGGGGGCGCGTTCTGATACGCAGTATTTT.

V and J are TRBV24-1 and TRBJ1-1; D call uncertain. V lost 4 bases and J lost 3, with 11 bases in between. The CDR3 is made up of 14 amino acids. Germline V gives CDR1 KGHDR, CDR2 SFDVKD. CDR3 in DNA: TGTGCCACCAGTGACCCTGAATCGGACACTGAAGCTTTCTTT. Its protein product is CATSDPESDTEAFF.

This clonotype was seen a handful of times. The rearrangement links TRBV20-1 to TRBJ2-7; a possible D gene is TRBD1 (5 bases). The CDR3 has 15 amino acids. Germline V lookup: CDR1 DFQATT, CDR2 SNEGSKA (reference sequence). V was cut by 6 bases and J by 3 bases, with 21 bases left in between. The CDR3 region is CSARKGQGVFYEQYF. The CDR3 DNA follows: TGCAGTGCCAGGAAAGGGCAGGGCGTTTTCTACGAGCAGTACTTC.

This clonotype came up many times. The rearrangement uses TRBV20-1 and TRBJ1-2, with D perhaps matching TRBD1 (6 bases). V was pared by 0 bases and J by 4 bases, with 18 bases between. CDR1 DFQATT and CDR2 SNEGSKA come from the germline V gene (reference sequence). There are 16 residues in the CDR3. In nucleotides, the CDR3 is TGCAGTGCTAGAGATACCAGGGGAGGAATAATCTATGGCTACACCTTC. Protein product: CSARDTRGGIIYGYTF.

Comments on this clonotype: A much larger clone lies a single base off, so this may be a read error. This CDR3 fails to terminate in the conserved phenylalanine or tryptophan, so it likely reflects a read error. The chain links TRBV30 to TRBJ2-7; D is uncertain. The V end lost 5 bases, the J end lost 3 bases, and 14 bases lay between the germline ends. Germline lookup yields CDR1 GTSNPN and CDR2 SVGIG (reference sequence). The CDR3 is made up of 13 amino acids. The CDR3 is CAWDGPPVYEQYY. The CDR3 nucleotides are TGTGCCTGGGATGGGCCGCCGGTCTACGAGCAGTACTAC.

This clonotype was counted at least ten times. The rearrangement links TRBV7-6 to TRBJ2-5, with a possible D match to TRBD2 (5 bases). CDR3 size: 18 residues. The germline gives CDR1 SGHVS, CDR2 FNYEAQ. Trimming removed 3 bases at V and 2 bases at J, with 22 bases between. The DNA for the CDR3 is TGTGCCAGCAGCTTCACCAACCCCGGGATCGCTTATCAAGAGACCCAGTACTTC. This translates into CASSFTNPGIAYQETQYF.

The chain recombines TRBV5-1 with TRBJ1-2; D remains ambiguous. The CDR3 has 15 amino acids. Germline V lookup: CDR1 SGHRS, CDR2 YFSETQ. V was clipped by 0 bases and J by 4 bases, with 13 bases between them. CDR3 sequence reads: CASSLVSAKLYGYTF. CDR3 DNA: TGCGCCAGCAGCTTGGTATCGGCCAAACTCTATGGCTACACCTTC.

The chain combines TRBV20-1 with TRBJ2-1; D may be TRBD2 (5 bases). Germline V gives CDR1 DFQATT, CDR2 SNEGSKA (reference sequence). V was pared by 0 bases and J by 5 bases, with 11 bases between. The CDR3 sequence is 14 residues long. The CDR3 loop reads CSARDANGNNEQFF. The CDR3 region has the DNA TGCAGTGCTAGAGATGCAAACGGGAACAATGAGCAGTTCTTC.

This clonotype was detected ten times or more. The V call is TRBV4-1, the J call TRBJ1-6; TRBD1 aligns across 9 bases. In germline, CDR1 is MGHRA, CDR2 YSYEKL. The J segment lost 6 bases and the V segment lost 1 base, leaving 1 base of the junction unmatched. The CDR3 loop spans 15 amino acids. CDR3 region: CASSQGQGGNSPLHF. The CDR3 DNA reads as TGCGCCAGCAGCCAAGGACAGGGGGGTAATTCACCCCTCCACTTT.